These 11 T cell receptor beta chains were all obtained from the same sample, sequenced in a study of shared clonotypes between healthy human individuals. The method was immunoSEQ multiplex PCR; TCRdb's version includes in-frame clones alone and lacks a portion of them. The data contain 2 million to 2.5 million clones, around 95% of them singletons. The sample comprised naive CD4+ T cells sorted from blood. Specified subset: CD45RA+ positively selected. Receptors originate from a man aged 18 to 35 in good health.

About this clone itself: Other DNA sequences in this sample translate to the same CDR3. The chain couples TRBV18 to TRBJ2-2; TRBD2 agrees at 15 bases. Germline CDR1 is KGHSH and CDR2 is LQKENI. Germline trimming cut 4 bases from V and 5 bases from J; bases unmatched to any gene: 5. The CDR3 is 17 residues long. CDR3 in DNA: TGTGCCAGCTCACGGCCGGGACTAGCGGGAGGAACCGGGGAGCTGTTTTTT. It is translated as CASSRPGLAGGTGELFF.

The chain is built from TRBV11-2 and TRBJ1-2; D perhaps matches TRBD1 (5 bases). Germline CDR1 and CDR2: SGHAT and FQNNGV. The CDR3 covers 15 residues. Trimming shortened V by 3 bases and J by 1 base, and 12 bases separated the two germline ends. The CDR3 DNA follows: TGTGCCAGCAGCTTGGGGGGGGACCTTAACTATGGCTACACCTTC. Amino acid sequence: CASSLGGDLNYGYTF.

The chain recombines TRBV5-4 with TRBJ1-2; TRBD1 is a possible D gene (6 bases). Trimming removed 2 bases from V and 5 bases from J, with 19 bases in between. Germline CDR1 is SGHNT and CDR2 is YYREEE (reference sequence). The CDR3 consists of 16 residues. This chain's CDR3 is CASSLGGGQILYGYTF. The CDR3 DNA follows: TGTGCCAGCAGCTTAGGAGGAGGACAGATATTGTATGGCTACACCTTC.

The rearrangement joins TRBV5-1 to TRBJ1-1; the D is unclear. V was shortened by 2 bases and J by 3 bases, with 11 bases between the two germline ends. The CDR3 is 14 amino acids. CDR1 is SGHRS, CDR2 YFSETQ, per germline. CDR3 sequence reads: CASSFRTQDTEAFF. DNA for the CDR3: TGCGCCAGCAGCTTTAGGACGCAGGACACTGAAGCTTTCTTT.

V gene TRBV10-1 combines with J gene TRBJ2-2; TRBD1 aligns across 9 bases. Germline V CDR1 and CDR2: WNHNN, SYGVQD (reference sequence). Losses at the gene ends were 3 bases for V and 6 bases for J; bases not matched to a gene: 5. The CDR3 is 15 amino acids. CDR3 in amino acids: CASSDPGQGAGELFF. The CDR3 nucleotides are TGCGCCAGCAGTGATCCGGGACAGGGTGCCGGGGAGCTGTTTTTT.

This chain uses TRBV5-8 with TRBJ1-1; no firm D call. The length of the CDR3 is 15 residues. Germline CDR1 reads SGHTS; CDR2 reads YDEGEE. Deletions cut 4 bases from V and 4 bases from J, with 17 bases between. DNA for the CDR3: TGTGCCAGCAGCCCTGACCGGGGTGGGGTCACTGAAGCTTTCTTT. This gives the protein CASSPDRGGVTEAFF. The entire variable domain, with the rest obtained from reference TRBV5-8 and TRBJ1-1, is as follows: EAGVTQSPTHLIKTRGQQATLRCSPISGHTSVYWYQQALGLGLQFLLWYDEGEERNRGNFPPRFSGRQFPNYSSELNVNALELEDSALYLCASSPDRGGVTEAFFGQGTRLTVV.

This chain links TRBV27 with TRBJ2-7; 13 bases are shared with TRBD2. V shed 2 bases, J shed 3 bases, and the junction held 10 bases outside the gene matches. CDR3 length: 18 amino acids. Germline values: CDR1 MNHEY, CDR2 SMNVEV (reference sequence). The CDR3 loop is CASSLDPRTSGRFYEQYF. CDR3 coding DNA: TGTGCCAGCAGTTTAGACCCGCGGACTAGCGGGAGATTCTACGAGCAGTACTTC.

The CDR3 DNA reads TGTGCCAGCAGCGTAGTCCCCAGCGGGAGTGAGAACATTCAGTACTTC. Protein: CASSVVPSGSENIQYF. This sequence joins TRBV9 and TRBJ2-4; 8 nucleotides agree with TRBD2. V dropped 0 bases and J dropped 7; count of bases not matched to a gene: 9. Germline V gene lookup returns CDR1 SGDLS and CDR2 YYNGEE. The CDR3 length is 16 residues. The full variable domain, with the rest looked up from reference TRBV9 and TRBJ2-4, is DSGVTQTPKHLITATGQRVTLRCSPRSGDLSVYWYQQSLDQGLQFLIQYYNGEERAKGNILERFSAQQFPDLHSELNLSSLELGDSALYFCASSVVPSGSENIQYFGAGTRLSVL.

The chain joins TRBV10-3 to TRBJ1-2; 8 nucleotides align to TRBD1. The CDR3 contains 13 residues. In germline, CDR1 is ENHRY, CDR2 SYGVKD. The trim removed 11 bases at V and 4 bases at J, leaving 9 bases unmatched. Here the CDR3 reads CASSTGAGYGYTF. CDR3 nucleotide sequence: TGTGCCTCCTCGACAGGGGCGGGCTATGGCTACACCTTC.

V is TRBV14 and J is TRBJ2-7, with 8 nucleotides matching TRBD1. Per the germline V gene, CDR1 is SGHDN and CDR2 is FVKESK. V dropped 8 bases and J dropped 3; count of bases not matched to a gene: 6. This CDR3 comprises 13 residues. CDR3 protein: CASRRDRHYEQYF. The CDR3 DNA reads TGTGCCAGCCGGCGGGACAGGCACTACGAGCAGTACTTC.

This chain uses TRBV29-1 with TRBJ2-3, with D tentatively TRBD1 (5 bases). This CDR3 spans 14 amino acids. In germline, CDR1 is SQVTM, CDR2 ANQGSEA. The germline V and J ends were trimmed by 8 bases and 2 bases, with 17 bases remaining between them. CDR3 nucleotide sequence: TGCAGCCATGGGGCGAGGTACGACACAGATACGCAGTATTTT. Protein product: CSHGARYDTDTQYF.